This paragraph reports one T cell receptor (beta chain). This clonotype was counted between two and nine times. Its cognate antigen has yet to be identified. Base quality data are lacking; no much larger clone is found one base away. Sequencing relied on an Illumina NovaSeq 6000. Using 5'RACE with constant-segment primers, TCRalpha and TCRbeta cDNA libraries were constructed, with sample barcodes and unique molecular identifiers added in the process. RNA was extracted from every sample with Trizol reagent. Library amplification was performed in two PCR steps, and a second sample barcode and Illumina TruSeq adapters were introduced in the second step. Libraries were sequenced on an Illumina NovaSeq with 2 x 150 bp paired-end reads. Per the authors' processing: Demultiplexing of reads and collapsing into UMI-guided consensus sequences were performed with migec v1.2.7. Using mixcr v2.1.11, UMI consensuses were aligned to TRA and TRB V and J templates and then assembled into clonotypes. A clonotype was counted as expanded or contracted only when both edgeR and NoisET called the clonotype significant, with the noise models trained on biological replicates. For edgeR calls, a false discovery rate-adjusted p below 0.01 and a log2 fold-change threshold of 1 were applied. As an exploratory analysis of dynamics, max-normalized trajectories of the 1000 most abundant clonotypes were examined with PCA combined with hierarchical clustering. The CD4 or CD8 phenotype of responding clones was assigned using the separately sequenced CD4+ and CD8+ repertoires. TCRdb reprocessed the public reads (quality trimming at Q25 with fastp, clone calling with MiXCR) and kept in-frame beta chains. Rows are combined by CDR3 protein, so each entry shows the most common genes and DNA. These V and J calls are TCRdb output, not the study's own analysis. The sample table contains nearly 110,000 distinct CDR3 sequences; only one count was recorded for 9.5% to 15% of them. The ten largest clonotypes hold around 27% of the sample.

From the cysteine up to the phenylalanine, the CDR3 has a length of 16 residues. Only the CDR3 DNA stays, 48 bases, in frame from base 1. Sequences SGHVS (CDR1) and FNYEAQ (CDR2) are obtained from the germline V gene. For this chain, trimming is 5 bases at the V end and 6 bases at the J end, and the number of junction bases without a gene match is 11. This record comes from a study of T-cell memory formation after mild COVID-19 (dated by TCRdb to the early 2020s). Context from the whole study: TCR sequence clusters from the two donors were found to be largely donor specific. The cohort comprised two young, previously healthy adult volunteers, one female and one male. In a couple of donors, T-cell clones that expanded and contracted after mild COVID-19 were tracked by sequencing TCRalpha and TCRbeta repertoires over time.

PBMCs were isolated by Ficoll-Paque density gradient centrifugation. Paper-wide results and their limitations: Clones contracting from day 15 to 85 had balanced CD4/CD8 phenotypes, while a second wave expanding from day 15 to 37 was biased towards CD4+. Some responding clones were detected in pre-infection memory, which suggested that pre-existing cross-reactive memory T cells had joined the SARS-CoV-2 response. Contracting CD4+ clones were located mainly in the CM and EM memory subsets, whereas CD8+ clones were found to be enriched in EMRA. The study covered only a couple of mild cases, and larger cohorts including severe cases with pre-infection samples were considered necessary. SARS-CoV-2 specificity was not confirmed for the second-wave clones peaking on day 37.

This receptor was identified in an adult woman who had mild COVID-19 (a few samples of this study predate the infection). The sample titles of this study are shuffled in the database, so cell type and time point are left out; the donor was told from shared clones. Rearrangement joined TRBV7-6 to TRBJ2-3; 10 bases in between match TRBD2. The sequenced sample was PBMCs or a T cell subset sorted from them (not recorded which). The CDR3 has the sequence CASSPGSGGPLDTQYF. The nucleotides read TGTGCCAGCAGCCCCGGTAGCGGGGGGCCATTGGATACGCAGTATTTT.